The rows below give T cell receptor beta chains drawn from one sample of a study of early T cells in non-severe SARS-CoV-2 infection. TCRdb reanalysed the 5' RACE reads using MiXCR and keeps one entry per CDR3 protein. This sample has tens of thousands of distinct CDR3 sequences; about 12% occur once, and the top ten carry around 4.9%. Sequenced sample: whole blood. The receptors here all came from an adult who was a healthcare worker with PCR-confirmed SARS-CoV-2 infection or an uninfected control (not recorded which). The CDR3 runs from the conserved cysteine through the conserved F or W. The order of the fields is V gene, clone size, CDR3 protein. For some rows the clone size is stated as once, few or many, or as a class when expanded; others skip it.

TRBV5-1 NA CASSTGGGETQYF
TRBV11-2 many CASSLEGYEQYF
TRBV7-2 NA CASSSSGSGEAFF
TRBV11-1 many CASSLSRETQYF
TRBV12-3/TRBV12-4 many CASRGGGAITDTQYF
TRBV12-3/TRBV12-4 few CASSFGPSSGNTIYF
TRBV7-9 once CASSLYTDPADTQYF
TRBV30 few CAWSVWVNTEAFF
TRBV27 many CASSLSSGGAEAFF
TRBV18 NA CASSPSPLAGASYEQYF
TRBV29-1 NA CSVRIQDGYTF